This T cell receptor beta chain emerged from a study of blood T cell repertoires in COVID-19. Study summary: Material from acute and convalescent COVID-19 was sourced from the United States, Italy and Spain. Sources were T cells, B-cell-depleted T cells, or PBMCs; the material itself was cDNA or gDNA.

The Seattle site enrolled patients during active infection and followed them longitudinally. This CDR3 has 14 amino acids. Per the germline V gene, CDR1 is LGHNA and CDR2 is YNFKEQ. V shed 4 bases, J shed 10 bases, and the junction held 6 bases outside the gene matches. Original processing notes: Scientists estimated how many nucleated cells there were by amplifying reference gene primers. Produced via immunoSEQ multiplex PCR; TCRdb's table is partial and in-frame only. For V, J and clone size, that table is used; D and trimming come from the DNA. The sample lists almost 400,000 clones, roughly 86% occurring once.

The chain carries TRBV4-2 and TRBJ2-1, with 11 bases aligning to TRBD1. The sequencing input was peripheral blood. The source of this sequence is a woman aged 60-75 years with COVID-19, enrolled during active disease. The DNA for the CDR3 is TGTGCCAGCAGCCCACCCTGGACAGGGGGCGAGCAGTTCTTC. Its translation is CASSPPWTGGEQFF.